This T cell receptor beta chain was retrieved from a study of T cell changes during pregnancy in multiple sclerosis (dated by TCRdb to the late 2010s). Concerning the study at large: The study examined how the T cell repertoire changed over the course of pregnancy in women with multiple sclerosis.

Receptor amplification or capture employed the immunoSEQ multiplex PCR assay. Here the immuneACCESS table is served through TCRdb, limited to in-frame sequences with V and J called. Missing clones are a known gap in these copies; in checked studies unresolved V genes cover under half, and the rest lacks a known reason. This sample holds 55,000 or so clones; about nine tenths were observed only once. The ten largest clones capture approximately 0.18% of the sample. Concerning this clone: Its antigen is currently not known. It has no much larger one-base neighbor in the sample; base qualities were not kept.

CDR1 and CDR2 are read off the germline V gene as SGHAT and FQNNGV. V is reduced by 11 bases and J by 1 base, leaving a spacing of 14 bases between them. Including cysteine and phenylalanine, the CDR3 has 13 amino acids. Here the CDR3 DNA is all that survives: 39 bases in frame from base 1. This TCR came from a female donor in good health, enrolled as a control in a pregnancy study. The rearranged chain carries TRBV11-2 and TRBJ1-1; perhaps TRBD1 is the D gene, with 5 bases matching. The source was CD4+ T cells from peripheral blood mononuclear cells, collected after pregnancy. The CDR3 amino acid sequence is: CAAQGPGNTEAFF. The sequenced DNA is TGTGCCGCCCAGGGCCCCGGGAACACTGAAGCTTTCTTT.